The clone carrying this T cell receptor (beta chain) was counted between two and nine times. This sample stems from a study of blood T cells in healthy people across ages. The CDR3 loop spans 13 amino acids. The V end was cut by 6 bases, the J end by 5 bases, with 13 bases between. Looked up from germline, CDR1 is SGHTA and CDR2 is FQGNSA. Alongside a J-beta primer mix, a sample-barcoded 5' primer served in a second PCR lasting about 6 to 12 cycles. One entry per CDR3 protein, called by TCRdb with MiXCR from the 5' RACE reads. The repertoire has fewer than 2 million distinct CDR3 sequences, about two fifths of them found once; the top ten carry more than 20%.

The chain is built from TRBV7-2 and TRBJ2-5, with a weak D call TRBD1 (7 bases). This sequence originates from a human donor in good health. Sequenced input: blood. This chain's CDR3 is CASRHSGGETQYF. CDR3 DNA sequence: TGTGCCAGCAGACATTCAGGGGGGGAGACCCAGTACTTC.